A selection of T cell receptor beta chains follows, all from one sample in a study of blood T cells in healthy people across ages. TCRdb itself ran the 5' RACE reads through MiXCR, one entry per CDR3 protein. This table holds over 950,000 distinct CDR3 sequences, roughly half found once. The source material was blood. Receptors were obtained from a woman aged 55-70 years in good health. The CDR3 runs from the conserved cysteine through the conserved F or W. The D gene is left open where the match is weak. Clone size is not always given. Where it is, it says once, few, many or a class for expanded clones.

v_gene	j_gene	d_gene	abundance	CDR3nt	CDR3aa
TRBV6-6	TRBJ2-3	-	-	TGTGCCAGCAGTTACGGAAGAGAAGCTAGCACAGATACGCAGTATTTT	CASSYGREASTDTQYF
TRBV5-1	TRBJ1-4	-	-	TGCGCCAGCAGCGAAACAGTGACTAATGAAAAACTGTTTTTT	CASSETVTNEKLFF
TRBV20-1	TRBJ2-1	TRBD2	once	TGCAGTGCTAGAGATTTCCGGCTAGCGGGAGACTTCGGGAATGAGCAGTTCTTC	CSARDFRLAGDFGNEQFF
TRBV28	TRBJ1-5	-	-	TGTGCCAGCAGTCCGAGGCGGCCTGGGCAGCCCCAGCATTTT	CASSPRRPGQPQHF
TRBV20-1	TRBJ2-7	TRBD2	-	TGCAGTGCTAGAGATGAGCGGGAGGGGTACGAGCAGTACTTC	CSARDEREGYEQYF
TRBV2	TRBJ1-4	-	-	TGTGCCAGCAGGGAGGGATTTGAAAAACTGTTTTTT	CASREGFEKLFF
TRBV4-1	TRBJ1-5	-	few	TGCGCCAGCAGACCACCCAGGGTAAACCAAAATCAGCCCCAGCATTTT	CASRPPRVNQNQPQHF
TRBV25-1	TRBJ1-4	-	-	TGTGCCAGCAGTGAGGGATTCGCCTATAATGAAAAACTGTTTTTT	CASSEGFAYNEKLFF
TRBV28	TRBJ1-6	-	few	TGTGCCAGCAGCCCGGGACACGCGCTAGAGAATTCACCCCTCCACTTT	CASSPGHALENSPLHF
TRBV7-2	TRBJ1-6	TRBD1	-	TGTGCCAGCAGCTCCGCCCTGACAGGGTCTAATTCACCCCTCCACTTT	CASSSALTGSNSPLHF
TRBV29-1	TRBJ1-2	-	-	TGCAGCGTTGATGGGGCGGGGGACTATGGCTACACCTTC	CSVDGAGDYGYTF
TRBV4-1	TRBJ2-1	-	-	TGCGCCAGCAGCCAAGATCGACGGGAACAGCAGTTCTTC	CASSQDRREQQFF
TRBV27	TRBJ2-7	TRBD2	-	TGTGCCAGCAGTTTACGTCGGACTAGCGGGATATCGTACTTC	CASSLRRTSGISYF
TRBV27	TRBJ2-7	-	-	TGTGCCAGCAGCGCCTCCTACGGGACGACCAACTACGAGCAGTACTTC	CASSASYGTTNYEQYF
TRBV20-1	TRBJ2-1	TRBD2	-	TGCAGTGCTAGCCCCCCTAGCGGGAGTGGAAATGAGCAGTTCTTC	CSASPPSGSGNEQFF
TRBV7-9	TRBJ2-3	-	-	TGTGCCAGCAGCCCTTGGAGGACCGATACGCAGTATTTT	CASSPWRTDTQYF
TRBV12-3/TRBV12-4	TRBJ1-5	-	-	TGTGCCAGCAGTCCCCGACAGAGGGATCAGCCCCAGCATTTT	CASSPRQRDQPQHF
TRBV4-1	TRBJ2-7	-	few	TGCGCCAGCAGCCTACAGGAAACTAGCTCCTACGAGCAGTACTTC	CASSLQETSSYEQYF
TRBV5-1	TRBJ2-1	TRBD2	few	TGCGCCAGCACTAGGACTAGCGACTACAATGAGCAGTTCTTC	CASTRTSDYNEQFF
TRBV12-3/TRBV12-4	TRBJ1-5	-	few	TGTGCCAGCAGTCCCCATGGGACACTCGATAGCAATCAGCCCCAGCATTTT	CASSPHGTLDSNQPQHF
TRBV28	TRBJ2-6	-	few	TGTGCCAGCGCGGGGCGAAAACTCTGGGCCAACGTCCTGACTTTC	CASAGRKLWANVLTF
TRBV6-1	TRBJ2-1	TRBD2	-	TGTGCCAGCCAACCCGGGGGACTAGCGGACAACAATGAGCAGTTCTTC	CASQPGGLADNNEQFF
TRBV3-1	TRBJ2-7	TRBD2	once	TGTGCCAGCAGCCAAGTAGCGGGAGGACGGTACTTC	CASSQVAGGRYF
TRBV28	TRBJ2-7	-	-	TGTGCCAGCAGTCCTTTCGCCAACGAGCAGTACTTC	CASSPFANEQYF
TRBV29-1	TRBJ1-4	TRBD1	few	TGCAGCGTTGAGGGACAGGGGGAAAAACTGTTTTTT	CSVEGQGEKLFF
TRBV4-3	TRBJ2-1	TRBD2	few	TGCGCCAGCAGCCAAGATAGAACTAGCGATGAGCAGTTCTTC	CASSQDRTSDEQFF
TRBV28	TRBJ2-5	-	-	TGTGCCAGCACAGGGATGGTAGAGACCCAGTACTTC	CASTGMVETQYF
TRBV10-1	TRBJ2-7	TRBD1	few	TGCGCCGGGGGCCGGGACAGCTACGAGCAGTACTTC	CAGGRDSYEQYF
TRBV7-2	TRBJ2-7	TRBD2	-	TGTGCCAGCAGCTTAGGCCGGCTAGCGGGAATGGACGAGCAGTACTTC	CASSLGRLAGMDEQYF
TRBV20-1	TRBJ2-7	TRBD1	-	TGCAGTGCTAGAGCTGCAGGGGGATTCTCTAACGAGCAGTACTTC	CSARAAGGFSNEQYF
TRBV29-1	TRBJ2-5	-	few	TGCAGCGTTTCGGACAGCCAAGAGACCCAGTACTTC	CSVSDSQETQYF
TRBV28	TRBJ2-7	TRBD1	-	TGTGCCAGCAAACAGACAGGGGGGTACTACGAGCAGTACTTC	CASKQTGGYYEQYF
TRBV29-1	TRBJ2-1	-	-	TGCAGCGTTGGTGGGACTCCCCCCGCCTACAATGAGCAGTTCTTC	CSVGGTPPAYNEQFF
TRBV15	TRBJ2-7	TRBD2	-	TGTGCCACCAGCGGCTTACTAGCGGGAGTGGGCGAGCAGTACTTC	CATSGLLAGVGEQYF
TRBV6-2/TRBV6-3	TRBJ2-4	-	-	TGTGCCAGCTACAAAACCGGGACGGGGGACATTCAGTACTTC	CASYKTGTGDIQYF
TRBV4-1	TRBJ2-4	-	-	TGCGCCAGCAGCCAAGAGGAGGGGACACGCTTTGGGTTAGCCAAAAACATTCAGTACTTC	CASSQEEGTRFGLAKNIQYF
TRBV20-1	TRBJ2-1	TRBD2	-	TGCAGTGCTCCCCGGGCGGGAGATAGTATCGGGAATGAGCAGTTCTTC	CSAPRAGDSIGNEQFF
TRBV28	TRBJ2-7	TRBD2	-	TGTGCCAGCAGTTTGGGGGCAGGCCACTTGGGTAGCGGGGGGAGCTCCTACGAGCAGTACTTC	CASSLGAGHLGSGGSSYEQYF
TRBV2	TRBJ2-7	-	-	TGTGCCAGCCTTGGTAGCTCCTACGAGCAGTACTTC	CASLGSSYEQYF
TRBV11-2	TRBJ2-5	-	-	TGTGCCAGCAGCCCCGACTCGGCTCGCGGGGAGACCCAGTACTTC	CASSPDSARGETQYF
TRBV3-1	TRBJ2-1	-	-	TGTGCCAGCAGCCAATCCCGTACGTCTGGGCAGTTCTTC	CASSQSRTSGQFF
TRBV4-2	TRBJ2-1	-	-	TGTGCCAGCAGCCAAGAGAGGTACAATGAGCAGTTCTTC	CASSQERYNEQFF
TRBV12-3/TRBV12-4	TRBJ2-1	-	-	TGTGCCAGCAGACTCAGACTGGACTACAATGAGCAGTTCTTC	CASRLRLDYNEQFF
TRBV7-9	TRBJ2-1	TRBD2	-	TGTGCCAGCAGCTTAGTATCCGGGACTAGCGCGTACAATGAGCAGTTCTTC	CASSLVSGTSAYNEQFF
TRBV5-1	TRBJ2-5	TRBD2	-	TGCGCCAGCAGCCCTAGACAACTAGCGGGAGCGGATGAGCAGTACTTC	CASSPRQLAGADEQYF
TRBV4-3	TRBJ2-3	TRBD1	-	TGCGCCAGCAGCCAAGATTACCGGACAGGGGAAGATACGCAGTATTTT	CASSQDYRTGEDTQYF
TRBV7-2	TRBJ2-1	TRBD1	-	TGTGCCAGCAGCTTGGGGGACAGGGTCGTCAATGAGCAGTTCTTC	CASSLGDRVVNEQFF
TRBV2	TRBJ2-7	TRBD2	-	TGTGCCAGCAGGAAGCGGGAGTGGAACTACGAGCAGTACTTC	CASRKREWNYEQYF
TRBV7-9	TRBJ2-3	-	-	TGTGCCAGCAGCTTAGTGGCAGGGACCGGTAGCACAGATACGCAGTATTTT	CASSLVAGTGSTDTQYF
TRBV29-1	TRBJ2-2	-	-	TGCAGCGTTGACGGGGGGCACACCGGGGAGCTGTTTTTT	CSVDGGHTGELFF
TRBV21-1	TRBJ1-5	-	-	TGTGCCAGCACTACGGGGGCAAACAATCAGCCCCAGCATTTT	CASTTGANNQPQHF
TRBV20-1	TRBJ2-3	TRBD2	-	TGCAGTGCCCCGGAAAGGACTAGCAGCTCAGATACGCAGTATTTT	CSAPERTSSSDTQYF
TRBV5-1	TRBJ2-7	-	few	TGCGCCAGCAGCTTGGATGATTTCGAGCAGTACTTC	CASSLDDFEQYF
TRBV7-6	TRBJ2-1	TRBD1	few	TGTGCCAGCAGCGGCCGGGACAGGGCTGTCAATGAGCAGTTCTTC	CASSGRDRAVNEQFF